A single sample is the source of the 7 T cell receptor beta chains below, sequenced in a study of post-analysis software for immune sequencing data (dated by TCRdb to between 2015 and 2016). Study-level results and caveats: Significantly higher frequencies in patients than in controls were found for about five TRBV segments, including TRBV5-6, TRBV5-1 and TRBV20-1.

No antigen has been assigned to these receptors. Libraries were built with PCR. The instrument was an Illumina HiSeq 2500. Unique molecular identifiers were incorporated into TCR beta cDNA libraries to reduce PCR and sequencing biases. TCRdb trimmed public reads at Q25 via fastp, called clones via MiXCR and kept in-frame beta chains. One record per CDR3 amino acid sequence lists the most common genes and DNA. The sample includes some 450,000 distinct CDR3 sequences, with around 40% observed a single time. The top ten clonotypes cover about 12% of the sample. What was sequenced was blood. These receptors originate from a girl between 5 and 17 years old with multiple sclerosis.

This clonotype was seen a handful of times. J is TRBJ1-1 and V is TRBV28; D gene ambiguous. The CDR3 covers 11 residues. The V end was cut by 7 bases, the J end by 4 bases, with 7 bases between. The V gene's germline CDR1 is MDHEN and CDR2 SYDVKM. The CDR3 DNA is TGTGCCAGCATCTTGGGCACTGAAGCTTTCTTT. This gives the protein CASILGTEAFF.

The chain joins TRBV13 to TRBJ2-1; 11 nucleotides agree with TRBD2. V shed 7 bases, J shed 4 bases, and the junction held 6 bases outside the gene matches. The CDR3 consists of 15 residues. Germline-derived CDR1 and CDR2 are PRHDT and FYEKMQ (reference sequence). DNA for the CDR3: TGTGCCAGCAACCTAGCGGGAGGATCGTACAATGAGCAGTTCTTC. Residues: CASNLAGGSYNEQFF.

The J gene is TRBJ1-5, the V gene TRBV25-1, with D perhaps matching TRBD1 (6 bases). The germline V gene has CDR1 MGHDK and CDR2 SYGVNS. Trimming left V 9 bases short and J 11 bases short, with 14 bases between. The CDR3 is made up of 11 amino acids. The CDR3 DNA reads TGTGCCAGTCCTCAGGGGCATTCCCAGCATTTT. As protein: CASPQGHSQHF.

The rearrangement links TRBV18 to TRBJ2-5; D perhaps matches TRBD2 (6 bases). Germline V gene lookup returns CDR1 KGHSH and CDR2 LQKENI. The V gene lost 0 bases and the J gene lost 5 bases, with 16 bases spanning the gap. This CDR3 is built from 16 residues. In DNA, the CDR3 is TGTGCCAGCTCACCACCGTGTTTGGGGAGGAGGGAGACCCAGTACTTC. This encodes CASSPPCLGRRETQYF.

The chain combines TRBV12-3 or TRBV12-4 with TRBJ2-3; D assignment may be TRBD1 or TRBD2 (5 bases each). Trimming cost V 4 bases and J 6 bases, with 29 bases left between them. CDR3 size: 19 residues. The CDR3 spells CASSSEISRDHTPRDTQYF. As DNA, the CDR3 is TGTGCCAGCAGTTCAGAAATCTCAAGGGACCACACACCCCGCGATACGCAGTATTTT.

The CDR3 here is CASSRMNKRLGVYEQYF. The CDR3 bases are TGTGCCAGCAGCCGAATGAACAAAAGATTGGGGGTCTACGAGCAGTACTTC. V gene TRBV3-1 combines with J gene TRBJ2-7; D is tentatively TRBD1 or TRBD2 (5 bases each). This CDR3 has 17 amino acids. The germline V and J ends were trimmed by 4 bases and 3 bases, with 22 bases remaining between them. In germline, CDR1 is LGHDT, CDR2 YNNKEL (reference sequence).

The V call is TRBV24-1, the J call TRBJ1-2; a possible D gene is TRBD1 (6 bases). The CDR3 loop spans 12 amino acids. Deletions cut 6 bases from V and 7 bases from J, with 11 bases between. The germline CDR1 and CDR2 sequences are KGHDR and SFDVKD. CDR3 protein: CATSLQGGGYTF. CDR3 nucleotide sequence: TGTGCCACCAGTCTACAGGGCGGTGGCTACACCTTC.